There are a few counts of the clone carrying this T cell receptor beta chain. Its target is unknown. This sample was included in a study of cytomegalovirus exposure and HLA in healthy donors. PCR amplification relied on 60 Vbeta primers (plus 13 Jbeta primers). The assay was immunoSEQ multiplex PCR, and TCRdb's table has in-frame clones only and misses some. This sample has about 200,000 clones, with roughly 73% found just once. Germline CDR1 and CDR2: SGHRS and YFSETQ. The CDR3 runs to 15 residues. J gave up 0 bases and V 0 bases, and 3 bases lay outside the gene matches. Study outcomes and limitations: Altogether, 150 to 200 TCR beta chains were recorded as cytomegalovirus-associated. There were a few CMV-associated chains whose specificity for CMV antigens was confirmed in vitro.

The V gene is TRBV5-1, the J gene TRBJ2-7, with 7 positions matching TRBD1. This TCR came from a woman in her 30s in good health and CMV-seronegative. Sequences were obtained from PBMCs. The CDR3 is CASSLAGGYSYEQYF. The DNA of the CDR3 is TGCGCCAGCAGCTTGGCAGGGGGTTACTCCTACGAGCAGTACTTC.